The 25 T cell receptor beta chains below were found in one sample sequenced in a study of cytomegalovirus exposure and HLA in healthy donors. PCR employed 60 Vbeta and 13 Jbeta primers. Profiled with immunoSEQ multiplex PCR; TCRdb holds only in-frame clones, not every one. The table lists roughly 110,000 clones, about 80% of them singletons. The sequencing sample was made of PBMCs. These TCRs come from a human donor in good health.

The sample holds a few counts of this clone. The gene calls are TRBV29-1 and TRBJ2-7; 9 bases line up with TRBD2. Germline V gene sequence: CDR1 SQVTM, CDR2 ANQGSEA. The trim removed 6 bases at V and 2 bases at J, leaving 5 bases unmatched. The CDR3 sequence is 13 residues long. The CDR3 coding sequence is TGCAGCGTGGATAGCGGGAGTCCCTACGAGCAGTACTTC. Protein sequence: CSVDSGSPYEQYF.

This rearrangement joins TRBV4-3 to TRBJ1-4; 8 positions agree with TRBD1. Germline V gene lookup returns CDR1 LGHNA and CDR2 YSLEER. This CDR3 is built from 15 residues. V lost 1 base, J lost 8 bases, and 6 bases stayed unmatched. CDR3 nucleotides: TGCGCCAGCAGCCAAGGAGGGACAGGCGGGGAAAAACTGTTTTTT. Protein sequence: CASSQGGTGGEKLFF.

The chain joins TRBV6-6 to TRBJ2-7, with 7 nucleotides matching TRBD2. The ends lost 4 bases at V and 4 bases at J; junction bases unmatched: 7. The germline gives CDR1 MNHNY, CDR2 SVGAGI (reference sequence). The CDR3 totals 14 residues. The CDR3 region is CASSSPGRPYEQYF. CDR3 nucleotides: TGTGCCAGCAGTTCCCCCGGGAGGCCATACGAGCAGTACTTC.

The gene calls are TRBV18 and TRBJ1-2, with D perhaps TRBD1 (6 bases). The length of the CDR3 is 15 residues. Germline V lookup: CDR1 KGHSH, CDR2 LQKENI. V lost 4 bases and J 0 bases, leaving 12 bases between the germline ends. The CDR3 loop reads CASSQWDKSNYGYTF. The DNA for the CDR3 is TGTGCCAGCTCACAATGGGACAAATCTAACTATGGCTACACCTTC.

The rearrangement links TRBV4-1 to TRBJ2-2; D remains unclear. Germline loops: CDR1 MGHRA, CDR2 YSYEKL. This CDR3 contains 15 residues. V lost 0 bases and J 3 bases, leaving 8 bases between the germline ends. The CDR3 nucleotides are TGCGCCAGCAGCCAAGAGCAGGTTTACACCGGGGAGCTGTTTTTT. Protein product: CASSQEQVYTGELFF.

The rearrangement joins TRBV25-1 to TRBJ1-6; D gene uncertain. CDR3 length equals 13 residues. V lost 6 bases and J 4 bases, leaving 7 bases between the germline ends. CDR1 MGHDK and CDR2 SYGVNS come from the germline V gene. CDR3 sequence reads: CASRREYNSPLHF. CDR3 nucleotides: TGTGCCAGCAGGAGGGAGTATAATTCACCCCTCCACTTT.

In DNA, the CDR3 is TGTGCCAGCAGCTTGTGGGCCGCGAACACCGGGGAGCTGTTTTTT. This encodes CASSLWAANTGELFF. This rearrangement joins TRBV7-6 to TRBJ2-2; D unresolved. Germline V lookup: CDR1 SGHVS, CDR2 FNYEAQ. The V end lost 3 bases, the J end lost 0 bases, and 8 bases lay between the germline ends. This CDR3 has 15 amino acids.

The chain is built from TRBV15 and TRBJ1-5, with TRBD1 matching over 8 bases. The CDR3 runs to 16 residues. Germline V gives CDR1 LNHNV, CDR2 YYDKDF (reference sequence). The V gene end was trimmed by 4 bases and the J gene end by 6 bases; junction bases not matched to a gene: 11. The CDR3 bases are TGTGCCACCAGCAACAACCAGGGGGCGAGGAGTCAGCCCCAGCATTTT. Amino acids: CATSNNQGARSQPQHF. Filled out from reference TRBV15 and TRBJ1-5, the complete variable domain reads DAMVIQNPRYQVTQFGKPVTLSCSQTLNHNVMYWYQQKSSQAPKLLFHYYDKDFNNEADTPDNFQSRRPNTSFCFLDIRSPGLGDTAMYLCATSNNQGARSQPQHFGDGTRLSIL.

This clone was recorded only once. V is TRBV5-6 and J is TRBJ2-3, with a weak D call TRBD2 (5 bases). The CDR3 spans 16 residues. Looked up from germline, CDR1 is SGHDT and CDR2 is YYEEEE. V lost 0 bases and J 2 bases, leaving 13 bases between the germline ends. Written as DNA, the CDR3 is TGTGCCAGCAGCTTGGCCGAGGGTTACTACACAGATACGCAGTATTTT. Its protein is CASSLAEGYYTDTQYF.

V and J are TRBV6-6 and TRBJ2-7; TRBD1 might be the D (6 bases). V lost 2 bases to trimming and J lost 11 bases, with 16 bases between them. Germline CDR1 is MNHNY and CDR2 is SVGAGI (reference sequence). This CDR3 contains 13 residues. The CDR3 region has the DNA TGTGCCAGCAGTTACGAGACGAGGGGGAAGGAGTACTTC. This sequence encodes CASSYETRGKEYF.

The CDR3 sequence: CASSARQGNQPQHF. The CDR3 DNA reads TGTGCCAGCAGCGCGCGACAGGGCAATCAGCCCCAGCATTTT. The gene calls are TRBV7-2 and TRBJ1-5; a weak D match, TRBD1 (6 bases). Per germline, CDR1 SGHTA and CDR2 FQGNSA. V dropped 5 bases and J dropped 2 bases, with 10 bases sitting between them. This CDR3 region has 14 residues.

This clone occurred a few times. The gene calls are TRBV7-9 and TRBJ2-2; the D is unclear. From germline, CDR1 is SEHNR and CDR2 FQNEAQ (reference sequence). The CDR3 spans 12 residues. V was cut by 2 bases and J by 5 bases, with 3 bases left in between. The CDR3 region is CASSLSTGELFF. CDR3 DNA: TGTGCCAGCAGCTTATCTACCGGGGAGCTGTTTTTT.

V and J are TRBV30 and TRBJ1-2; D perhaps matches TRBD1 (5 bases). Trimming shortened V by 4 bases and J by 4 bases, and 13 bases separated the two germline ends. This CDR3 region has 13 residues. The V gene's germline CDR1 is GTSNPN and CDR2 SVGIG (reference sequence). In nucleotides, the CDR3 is TGTGCCTGGAAAAAGGGGCGCAGCTATGGCTACACCTTC. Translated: CAWKKGRSYGYTF.

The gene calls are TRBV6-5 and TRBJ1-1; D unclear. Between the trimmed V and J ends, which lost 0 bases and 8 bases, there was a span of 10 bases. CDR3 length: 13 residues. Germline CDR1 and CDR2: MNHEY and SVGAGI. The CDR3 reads CASSYSRRAEAFF. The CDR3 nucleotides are TGTGCCAGCAGTTACTCGAGGCGGGCGGAAGCTTTCTTT.

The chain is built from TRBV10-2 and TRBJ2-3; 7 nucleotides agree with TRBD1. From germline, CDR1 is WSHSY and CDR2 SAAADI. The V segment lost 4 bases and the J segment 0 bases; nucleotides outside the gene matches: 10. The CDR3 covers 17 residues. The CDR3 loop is CASSGDSWARSTDTQYF. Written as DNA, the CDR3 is TGCGCCAGCAGTGGGGACAGCTGGGCCCGTAGCACAGATACGCAGTATTTT.

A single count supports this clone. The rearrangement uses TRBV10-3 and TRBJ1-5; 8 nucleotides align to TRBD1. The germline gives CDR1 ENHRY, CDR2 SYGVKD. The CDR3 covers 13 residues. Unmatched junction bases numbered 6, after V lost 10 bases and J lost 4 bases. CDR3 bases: TGTGCCACCGGACAGGGCCTAAATCAGCCCCAGCATTTT. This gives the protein CATGQGLNQPQHF.

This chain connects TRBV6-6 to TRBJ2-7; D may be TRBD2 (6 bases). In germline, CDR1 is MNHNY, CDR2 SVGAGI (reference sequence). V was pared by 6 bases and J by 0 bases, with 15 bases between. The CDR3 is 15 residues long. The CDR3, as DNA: TGTGCCAGCAGCCACCTAGCGAGGAGCTCCTACGAGCAGTACTTC. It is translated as CASSHLARSSYEQYF.

The CDR3 reads CATRGRGSNYGYTF. The CDR3 region has the DNA TGTGCCACCAGGGGGAGGGGGTCGAACTATGGCTACACCTTC. This chain uses TRBV15 with TRBJ1-2, with D possibly matching TRBD1 (6 bases). The CDR3 is made up of 14 amino acids. CDR1 is LNHNV, CDR2 YYDKDF, per germline (reference sequence). Trimming took 6 bases from V and 2 from J, leaving 13 bases between them.

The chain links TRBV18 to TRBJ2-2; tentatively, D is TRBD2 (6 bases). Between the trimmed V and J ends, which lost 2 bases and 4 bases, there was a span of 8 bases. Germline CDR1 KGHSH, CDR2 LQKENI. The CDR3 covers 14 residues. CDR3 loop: CASSPGGSTGELFF. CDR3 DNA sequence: TGTGCCAGCTCACCAGGGGGGAGCACCGGGGAGCTGTTTTTT.

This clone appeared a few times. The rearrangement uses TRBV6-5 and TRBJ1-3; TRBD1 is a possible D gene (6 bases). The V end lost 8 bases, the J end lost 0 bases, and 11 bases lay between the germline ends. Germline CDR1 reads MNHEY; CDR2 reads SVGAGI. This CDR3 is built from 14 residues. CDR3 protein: CASSQGYSGNTIYF. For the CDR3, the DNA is TGTGCCAGCTCACAGGGTTACTCTGGAAACACCATATATTTT.

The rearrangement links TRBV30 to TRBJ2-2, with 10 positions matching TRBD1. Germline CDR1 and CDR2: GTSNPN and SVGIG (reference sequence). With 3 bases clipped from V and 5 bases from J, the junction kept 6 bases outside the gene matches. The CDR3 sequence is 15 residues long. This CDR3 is CAWRAGTGVTGELFF. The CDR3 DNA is TGTGCCTGGAGGGCCGGGACAGGGGTAACCGGGGAGCTGTTTTTT.

CDR3 DNA: TGTGCCAGCACAGGCAGGGAAAGTCAGCCCCAGCATTTT. Encoded protein: CASTGRESQPQHF. The V gene is TRBV2, the J gene TRBJ1-5, with D possibly TRBD1 on 5 matching bases. Germline values: CDR1 SNHLY, CDR2 FYNNEI. The ends were cut back, 7 bases at V and 6 bases at J, with 13 bases in the middle. CDR3 length: 13 amino acids.

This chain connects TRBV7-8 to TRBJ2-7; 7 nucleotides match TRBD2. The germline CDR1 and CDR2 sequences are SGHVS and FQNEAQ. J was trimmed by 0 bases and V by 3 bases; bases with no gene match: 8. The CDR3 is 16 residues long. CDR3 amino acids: CASSFEGRDPSYEQYF. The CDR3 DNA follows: TGTGCCAGCAGCTTCGAAGGGAGGGATCCCTCCTACGAGCAGTACTTC.

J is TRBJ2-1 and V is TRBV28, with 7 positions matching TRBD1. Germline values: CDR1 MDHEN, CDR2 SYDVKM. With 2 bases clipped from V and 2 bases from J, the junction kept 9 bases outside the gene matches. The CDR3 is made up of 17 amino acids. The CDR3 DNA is TGTGCCAGCAGTTTACCTGACAGGGATAAGGCCTACAATGAGCAGTTCTTC. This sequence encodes CASSLPDRDKAYNEQFF. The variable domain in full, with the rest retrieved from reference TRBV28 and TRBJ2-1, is DVKVTQSSRYLVKRTGEKVFLECVQDMDHENMFWYRQDPGLGLRLIYFSYDVKMKEKGDIPEGYSVSREKKERFSLILESASTNQTSMYLCASSLPDRDKAYNEQFFGPGTRLTVL.

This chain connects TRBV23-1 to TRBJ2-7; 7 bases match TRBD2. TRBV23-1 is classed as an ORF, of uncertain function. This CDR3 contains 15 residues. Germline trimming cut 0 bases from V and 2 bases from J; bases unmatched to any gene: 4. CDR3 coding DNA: TGCGCCAGCAGTCAATCGGGGGGGACTACCTACGAGCAGTACTTC. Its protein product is CASSQSGGTTYEQYF.